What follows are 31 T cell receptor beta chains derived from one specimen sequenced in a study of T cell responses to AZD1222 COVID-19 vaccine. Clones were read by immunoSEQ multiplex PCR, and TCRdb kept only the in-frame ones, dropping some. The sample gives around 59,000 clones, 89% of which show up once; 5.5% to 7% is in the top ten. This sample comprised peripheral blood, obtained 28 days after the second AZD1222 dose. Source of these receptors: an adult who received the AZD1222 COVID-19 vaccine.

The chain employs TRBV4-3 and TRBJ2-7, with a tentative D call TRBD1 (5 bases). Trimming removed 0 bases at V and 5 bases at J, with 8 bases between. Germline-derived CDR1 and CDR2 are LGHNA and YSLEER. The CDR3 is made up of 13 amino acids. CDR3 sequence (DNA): TGCGCCAGCAGCCAAGAAGTCAGGGACGAGCAGTACTTC. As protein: CASSQEVRDEQYF.

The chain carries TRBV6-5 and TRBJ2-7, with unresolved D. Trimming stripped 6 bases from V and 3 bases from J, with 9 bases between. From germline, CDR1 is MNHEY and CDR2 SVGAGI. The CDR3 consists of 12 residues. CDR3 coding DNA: TGTGCCAGCAGCCAGACCCTCTACGAGCAGTACTTC. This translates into CASSQTLYEQYF.

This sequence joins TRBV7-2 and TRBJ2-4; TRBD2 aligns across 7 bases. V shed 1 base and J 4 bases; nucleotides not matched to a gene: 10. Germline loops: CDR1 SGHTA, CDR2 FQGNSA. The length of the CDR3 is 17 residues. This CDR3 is CASSLVGASGVKNIQYF. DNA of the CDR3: TGTGCCAGCAGCTTAGTCGGGGCTAGCGGTGTAAAAAACATTCAGTACTTC.

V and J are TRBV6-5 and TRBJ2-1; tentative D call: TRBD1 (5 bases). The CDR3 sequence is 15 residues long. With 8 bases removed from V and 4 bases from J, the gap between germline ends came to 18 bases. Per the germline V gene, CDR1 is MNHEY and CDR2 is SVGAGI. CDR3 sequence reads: CASRSRSRAYNEQFF. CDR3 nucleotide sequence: TGTGCCAGCCGCTCCCGGAGCAGGGCTTACAATGAGCAGTTCTTC.

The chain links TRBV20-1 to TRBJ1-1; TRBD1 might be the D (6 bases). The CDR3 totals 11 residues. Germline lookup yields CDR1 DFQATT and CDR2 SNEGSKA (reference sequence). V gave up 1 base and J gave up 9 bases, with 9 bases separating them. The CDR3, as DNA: TGCAGTGCTAGAGGACAGGTCCAAGCTTTCTTT. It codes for CSARGQVQAFF.

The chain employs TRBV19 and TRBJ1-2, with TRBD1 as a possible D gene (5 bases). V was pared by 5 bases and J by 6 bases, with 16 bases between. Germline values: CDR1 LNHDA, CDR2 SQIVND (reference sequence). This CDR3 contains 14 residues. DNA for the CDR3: TGTGCCAGTAGTCCACAACCCGGGACGGATGGCTACACCTTC. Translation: CASSPQPGTDGYTF.

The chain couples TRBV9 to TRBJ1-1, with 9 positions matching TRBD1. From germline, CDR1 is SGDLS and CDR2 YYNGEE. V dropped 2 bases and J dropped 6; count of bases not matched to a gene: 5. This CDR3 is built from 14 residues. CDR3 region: CASSVGTGSAEAFF. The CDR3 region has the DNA TGTGCCAGCAGCGTCGGGACAGGGTCGGCTGAAGCTTTCTTT.

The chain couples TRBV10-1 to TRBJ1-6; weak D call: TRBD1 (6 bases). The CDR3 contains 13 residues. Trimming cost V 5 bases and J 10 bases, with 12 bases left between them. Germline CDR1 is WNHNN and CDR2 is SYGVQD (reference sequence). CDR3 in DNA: TGCGCCAGCAGTACAGGGAGAGGGTCACCCCTCCACTTT. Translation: CASSTGRGSPLHF.

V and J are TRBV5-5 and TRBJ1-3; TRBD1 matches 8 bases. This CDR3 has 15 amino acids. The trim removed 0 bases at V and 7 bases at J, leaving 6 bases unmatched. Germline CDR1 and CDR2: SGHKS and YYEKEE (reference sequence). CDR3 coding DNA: TGTGCCAGCAGCTTGGCAGGGGGCCTAGGGAACACCATATATTTT. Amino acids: CASSLAGGLGNTIYF.

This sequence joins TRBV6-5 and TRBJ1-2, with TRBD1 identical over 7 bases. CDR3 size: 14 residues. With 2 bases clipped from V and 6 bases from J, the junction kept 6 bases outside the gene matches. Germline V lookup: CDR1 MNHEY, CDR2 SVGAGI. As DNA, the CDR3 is TGTGCCAGCAGTTACACGACAGGGCCGGATGGCTACACCTTC. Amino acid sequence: CASSYTTGPDGYTF.

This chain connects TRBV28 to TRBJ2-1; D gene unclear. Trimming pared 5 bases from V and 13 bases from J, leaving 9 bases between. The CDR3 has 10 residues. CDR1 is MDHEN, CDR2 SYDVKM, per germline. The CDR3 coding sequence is TGTGCCAGCAGTGGGATTTTCCAGTTCTTC. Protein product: CASSGIFQFF.

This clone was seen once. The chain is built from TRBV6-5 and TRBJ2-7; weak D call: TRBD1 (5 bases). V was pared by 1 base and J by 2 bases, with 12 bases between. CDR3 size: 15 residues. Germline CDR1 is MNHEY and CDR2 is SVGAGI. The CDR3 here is CASSYLGQGAYEQYF. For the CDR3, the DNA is TGTGCCAGCAGTTACTTAGGGCAGGGTGCCTACGAGCAGTACTTC.

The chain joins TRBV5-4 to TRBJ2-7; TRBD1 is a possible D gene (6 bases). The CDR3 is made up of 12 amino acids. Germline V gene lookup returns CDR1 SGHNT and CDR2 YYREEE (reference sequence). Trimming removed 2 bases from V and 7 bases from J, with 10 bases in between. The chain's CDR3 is CASSLGGREQYF. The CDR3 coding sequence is TGTGCCAGCAGCTTAGGGGGAAGGGAGCAGTACTTC.

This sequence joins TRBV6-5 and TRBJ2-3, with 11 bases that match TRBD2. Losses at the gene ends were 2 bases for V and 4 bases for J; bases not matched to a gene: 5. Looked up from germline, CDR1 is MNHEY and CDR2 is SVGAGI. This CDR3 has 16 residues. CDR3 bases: TGTGCCAGCAGTTACACTACTAGCGGGGGAGCAGATACGCAGTATTTT. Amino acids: CASSYTTSGGADTQYF.

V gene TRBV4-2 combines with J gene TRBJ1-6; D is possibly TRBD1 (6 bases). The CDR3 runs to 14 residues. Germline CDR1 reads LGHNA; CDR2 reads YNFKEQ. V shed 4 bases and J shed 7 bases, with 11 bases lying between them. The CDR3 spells CASSPGRGNSPLHF. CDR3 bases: TGTGCCAGCAGCCCCGGGAGGGGGAATTCACCCCTCCACTTT.

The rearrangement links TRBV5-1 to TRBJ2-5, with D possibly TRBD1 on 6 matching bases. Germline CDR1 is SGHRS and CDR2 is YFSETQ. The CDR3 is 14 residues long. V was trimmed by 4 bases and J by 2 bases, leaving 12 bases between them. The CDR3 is CASSPGTQQETQYF. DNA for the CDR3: TGCGCCAGCAGCCCCGGGACACAGCAAGAGACCCAGTACTTC.

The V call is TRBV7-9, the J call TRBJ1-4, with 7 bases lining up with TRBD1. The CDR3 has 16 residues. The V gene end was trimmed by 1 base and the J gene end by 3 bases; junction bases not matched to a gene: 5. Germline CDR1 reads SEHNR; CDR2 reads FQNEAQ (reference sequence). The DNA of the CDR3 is TGTGCCAGCAGCTTAGTGGGCAGGGGGGCTAATGAAAAACTGTTTTTT. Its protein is CASSLVGRGANEKLFF.

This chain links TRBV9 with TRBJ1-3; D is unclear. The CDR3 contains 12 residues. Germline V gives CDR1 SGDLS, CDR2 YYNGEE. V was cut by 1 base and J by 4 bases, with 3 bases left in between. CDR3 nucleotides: TGTGCCAGCAGCGTATCGGGAAACACCATATATTTT. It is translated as CASSVSGNTIYF.

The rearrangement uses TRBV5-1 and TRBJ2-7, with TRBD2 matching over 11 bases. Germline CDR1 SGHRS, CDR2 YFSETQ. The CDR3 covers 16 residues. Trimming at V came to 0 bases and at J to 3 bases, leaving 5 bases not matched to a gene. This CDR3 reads CASSLVPTSGVYEQYF. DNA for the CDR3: TGCGCCAGCAGCTTGGTTCCGACTAGCGGGGTCTACGAGCAGTACTTC.

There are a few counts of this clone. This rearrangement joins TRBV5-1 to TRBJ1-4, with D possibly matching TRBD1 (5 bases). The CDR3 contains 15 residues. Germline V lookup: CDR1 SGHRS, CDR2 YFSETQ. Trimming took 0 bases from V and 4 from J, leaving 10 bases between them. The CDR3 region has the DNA TGCGCCAGCAGCTTGGAGGGGTGGGGTAATGAAAAACTGTTTTTT. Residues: CASSLEGWGNEKLFF. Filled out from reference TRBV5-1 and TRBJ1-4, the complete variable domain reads KAGVTQTPRYLIKTRGQQVTLSCSPISGHRSVSWYQQTPGQGLQFLFEYFSETQRNKGNFPGRFSGRQFSNSRSEMNVSTLELGDSALYLCASSLEGWGNEKLFFGSGTQLSVL.

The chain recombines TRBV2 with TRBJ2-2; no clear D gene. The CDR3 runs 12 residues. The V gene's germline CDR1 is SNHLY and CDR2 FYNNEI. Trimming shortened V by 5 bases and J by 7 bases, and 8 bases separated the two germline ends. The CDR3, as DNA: TGTGCCAGCAGTCCACAGTACGGGGAGCTGTTTTTT. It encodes CASSPQYGELFF.

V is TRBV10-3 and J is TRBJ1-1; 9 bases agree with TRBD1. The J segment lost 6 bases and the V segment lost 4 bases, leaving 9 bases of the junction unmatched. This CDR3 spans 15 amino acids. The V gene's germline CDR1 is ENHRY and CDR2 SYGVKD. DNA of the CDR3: TGTGCCATCAGTGTCGGGACAGGGTTAGGGGCTGAAGCTTTCTTT. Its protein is CAISVGTGLGAEAFF.

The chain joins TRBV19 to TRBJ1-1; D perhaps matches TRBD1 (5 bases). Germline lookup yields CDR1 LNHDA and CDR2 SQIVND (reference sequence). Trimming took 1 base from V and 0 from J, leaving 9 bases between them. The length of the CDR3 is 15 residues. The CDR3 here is CASSIGRGVNTEAFF. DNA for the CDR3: TGTGCCAGTAGTATAGGACGGGGGGTGAACACTGAAGCTTTCTTT.

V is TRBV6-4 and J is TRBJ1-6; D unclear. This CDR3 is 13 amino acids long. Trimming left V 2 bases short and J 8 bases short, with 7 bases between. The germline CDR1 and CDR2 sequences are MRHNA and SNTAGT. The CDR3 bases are TGTGCCAGCAGTGACACATCCGATTCACCCCTCCACTTT. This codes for CASSDTSDSPLHF.

The CDR3 DNA reads as TGTGCCAGCAGTTACTCGCAGGGATCCTACGAGCAGTACTTC. Amino acid sequence: CASSYSQGSYEQYF. The rearrangement links TRBV6-6 to TRBJ2-7; the D gene is possibly TRBD1 (5 bases). V was cut by 0 bases and J by 1 base, with 7 bases left in between. CDR1 and CDR2 from the germline V gene are MNHNY and SVGAGI (reference sequence). CDR3 size: 14 residues.

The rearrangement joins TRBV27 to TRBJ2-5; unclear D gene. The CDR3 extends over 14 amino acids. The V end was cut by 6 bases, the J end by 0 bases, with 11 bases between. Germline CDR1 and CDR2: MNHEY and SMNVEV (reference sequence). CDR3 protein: CASRLRTNQETQYF. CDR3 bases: TGTGCCAGCAGACTTCGGACCAACCAAGAGACCCAGTACTTC.

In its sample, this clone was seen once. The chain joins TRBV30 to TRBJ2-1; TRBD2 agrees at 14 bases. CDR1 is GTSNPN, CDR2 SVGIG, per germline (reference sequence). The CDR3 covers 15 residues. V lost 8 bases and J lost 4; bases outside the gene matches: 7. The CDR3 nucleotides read TGTGCCACGACTCGGACTAGCGGGGGGTACAATGAGCAGTTCTTC. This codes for CATTRTSGGYNEQFF.

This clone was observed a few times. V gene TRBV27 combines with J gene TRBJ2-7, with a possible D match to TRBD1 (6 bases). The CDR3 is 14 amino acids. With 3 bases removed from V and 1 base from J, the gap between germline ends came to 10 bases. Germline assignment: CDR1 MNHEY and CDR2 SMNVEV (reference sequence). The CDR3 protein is CASSLSQGSYEQYF. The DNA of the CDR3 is TGTGCCAGCAGTTTGTCACAGGGATCCTACGAGCAGTACTTC.

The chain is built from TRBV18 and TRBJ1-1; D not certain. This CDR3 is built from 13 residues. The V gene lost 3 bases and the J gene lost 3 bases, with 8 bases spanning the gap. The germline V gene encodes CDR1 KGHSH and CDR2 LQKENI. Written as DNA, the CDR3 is TGTGCCAGCTCACCGGCGGGGTACACTGAAGCTTTCTTT. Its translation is CASSPAGYTEAFF.

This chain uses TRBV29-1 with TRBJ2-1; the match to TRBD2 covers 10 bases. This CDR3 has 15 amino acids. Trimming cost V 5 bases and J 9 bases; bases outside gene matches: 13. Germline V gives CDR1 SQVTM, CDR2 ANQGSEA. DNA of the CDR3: TGCAGCGTTCATGGTAGCGGGGGGCCCAGGGTTGAGCAGTTCTTC. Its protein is CSVHGSGGPRVEQFF.

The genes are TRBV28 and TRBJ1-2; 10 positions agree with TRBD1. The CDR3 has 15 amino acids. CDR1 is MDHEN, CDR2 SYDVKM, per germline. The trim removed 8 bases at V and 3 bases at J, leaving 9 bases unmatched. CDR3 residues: CASCRGGQGDYGYTF. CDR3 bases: TGTGCCAGCTGCAGAGGAGGACAGGGGGACTATGGCTACACCTTC.